Listed below are T cell receptor beta chains from one sample, sequenced in a study of molecular identifiers for immune sequencing clone quantification. TCRdb re-called the PCR reads with MiXCR, one entry per CDR3 protein. The data hold some 91,000 distinct CDR3 sequences, with about 24% observed a single time. Sample: naive CD8+ T cells from blood, with Jurkat cell RNA spiked in. The receptors originated from a human donor in good health. Some libraries in this study had Jurkat cell RNA spiked in. Each CDR3 is given with its conserved first and last residue. Each record gives: V gene, CDR3 protein.

TRBV20-1 CSAQTAGYEQYF
TRBV6-6 CASTSGSSYNEQFF
TRBV19 CASSTDGGDYQPQHF
TRBV12-3/TRBV12-4 CASSWGTPYNSPLHF
TRBV6-5 CASSYSKAAASYEQYF
TRBV6-5 CASSQQGQGMYTEAFF
TRBV7-9 CASSQGPDGYTF
TRBV4-3 CASSASTSTEAFF
TRBV10-2 CASSEIGGAGNTIYF
TRBV3-1 CASSQYSAGIDEQFF
TRBV5-6 CASSQEDHTEAFF
TRBV9 CASRADPSYYYGYTF
TRBV19 CASSVPGRDQPQHF
TRBV7-7 CASSRGLADPGGEPQYF
TRBV5-6 CASSLNPYNEQFF
TRBV6-1 CASSERLDSNQPQHF
TRBV2 CASSDAGLETQYF
TRBV27 CASSFGTGYTEAFF